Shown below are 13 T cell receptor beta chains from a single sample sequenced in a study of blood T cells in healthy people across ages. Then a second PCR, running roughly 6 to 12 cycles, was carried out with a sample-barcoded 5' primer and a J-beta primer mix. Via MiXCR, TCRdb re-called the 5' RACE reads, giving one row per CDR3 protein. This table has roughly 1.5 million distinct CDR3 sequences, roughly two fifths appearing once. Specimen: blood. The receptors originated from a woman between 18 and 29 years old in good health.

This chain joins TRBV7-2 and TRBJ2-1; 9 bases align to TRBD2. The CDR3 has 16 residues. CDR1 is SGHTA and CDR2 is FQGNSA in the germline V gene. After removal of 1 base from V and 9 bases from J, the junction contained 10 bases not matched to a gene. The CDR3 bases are TGTGCCAGCAGCTTAGAGGGGGGTAGCGGGGGTTTTGAGCAGTTCTTC. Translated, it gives CASSLEGGSGGFEQFF.

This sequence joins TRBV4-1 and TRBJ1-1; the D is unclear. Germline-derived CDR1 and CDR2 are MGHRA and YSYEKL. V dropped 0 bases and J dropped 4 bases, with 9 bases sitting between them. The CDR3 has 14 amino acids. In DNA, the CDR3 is TGCGCCAGCAGCCAAGAGGTTTCTCTCACTGAAGCTTTCTTT. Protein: CASSQEVSLTEAFF.

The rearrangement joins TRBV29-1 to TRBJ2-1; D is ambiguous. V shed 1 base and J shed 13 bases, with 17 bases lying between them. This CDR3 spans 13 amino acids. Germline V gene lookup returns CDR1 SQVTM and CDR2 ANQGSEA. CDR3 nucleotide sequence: TGCAGCGTTGAAGGGTATGGAGTGGAGACCCAGTTCTTC. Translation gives CSVEGYGVETQFF.

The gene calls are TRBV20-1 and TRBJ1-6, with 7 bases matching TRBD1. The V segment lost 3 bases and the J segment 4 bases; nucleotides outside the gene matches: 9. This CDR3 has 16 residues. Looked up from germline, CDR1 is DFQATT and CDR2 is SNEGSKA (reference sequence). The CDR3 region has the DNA TGCAGTGCTAGTTTCCAGGGGGGGAATTATAATTCACCCCTCCACTTT. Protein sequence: CSASFQGGNYNSPLHF.

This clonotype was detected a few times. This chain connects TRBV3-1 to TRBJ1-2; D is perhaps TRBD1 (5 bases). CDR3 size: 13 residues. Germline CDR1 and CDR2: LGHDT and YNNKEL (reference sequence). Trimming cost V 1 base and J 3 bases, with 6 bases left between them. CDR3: CASSQVRDYGYTF. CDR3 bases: TGTGCCAGCAGCCAAGTCAGGGACTATGGCTACACCTTC.

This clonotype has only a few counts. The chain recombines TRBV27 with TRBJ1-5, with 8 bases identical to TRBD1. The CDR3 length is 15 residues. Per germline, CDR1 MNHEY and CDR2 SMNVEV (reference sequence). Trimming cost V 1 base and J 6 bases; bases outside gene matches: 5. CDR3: CASSLLGTGIQPQHF. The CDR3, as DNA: TGTGCCAGCAGTTTATTGGGGACAGGTATTCAGCCCCAGCATTTT.

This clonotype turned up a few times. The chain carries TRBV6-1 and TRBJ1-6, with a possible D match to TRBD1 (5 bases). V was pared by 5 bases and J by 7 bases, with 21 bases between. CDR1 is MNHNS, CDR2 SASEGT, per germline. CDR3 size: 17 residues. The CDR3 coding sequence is TGTGCCAGCAGTCCTACGTTTGGGACGCCGCAAAATTCACCCCTCCACTTT. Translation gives CASSPTFGTPQNSPLHF.

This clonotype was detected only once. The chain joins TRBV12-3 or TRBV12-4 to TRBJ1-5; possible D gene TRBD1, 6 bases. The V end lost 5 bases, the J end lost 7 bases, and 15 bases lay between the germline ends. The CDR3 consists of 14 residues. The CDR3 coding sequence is TGTGCCAGCAGTCGCATGGGGGCTGAGCAGCCCCAGCATTTT. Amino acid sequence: CASSRMGAEQPQHF.

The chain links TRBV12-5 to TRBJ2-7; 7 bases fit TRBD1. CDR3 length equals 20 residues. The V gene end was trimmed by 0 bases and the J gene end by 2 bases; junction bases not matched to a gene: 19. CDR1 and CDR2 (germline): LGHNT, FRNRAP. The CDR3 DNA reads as TGTGCTAGTGGTTTGGTACCAGGGGGTGCCAACGGGGTCCTGCCCTACGAGCAGTACTTC. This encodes CASGLVPGGANGVLPYEQYF.

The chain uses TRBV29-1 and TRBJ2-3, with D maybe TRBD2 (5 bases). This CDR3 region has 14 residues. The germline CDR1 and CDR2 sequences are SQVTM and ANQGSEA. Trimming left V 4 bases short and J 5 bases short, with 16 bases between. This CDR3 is CSVVWGAEGDTQYF. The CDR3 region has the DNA TGCAGCGTTGTGTGGGGAGCCGAAGGAGATACGCAGTATTTT.

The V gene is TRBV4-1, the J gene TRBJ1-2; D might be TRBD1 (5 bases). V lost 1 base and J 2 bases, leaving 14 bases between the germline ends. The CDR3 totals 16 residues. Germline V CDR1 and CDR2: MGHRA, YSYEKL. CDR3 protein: CASSQGINGANYGYTF. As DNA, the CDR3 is TGCGCCAGCAGCCAAGGAATTAACGGGGCAAACTATGGCTACACCTTC.

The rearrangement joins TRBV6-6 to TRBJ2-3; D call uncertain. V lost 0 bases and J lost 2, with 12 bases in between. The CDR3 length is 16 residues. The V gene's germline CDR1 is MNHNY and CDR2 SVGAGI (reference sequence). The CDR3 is CASSYSGSPSTDTQYF. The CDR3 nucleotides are TGTGCCAGCAGTTACTCTGGTAGCCCATCCACAGATACGCAGTATTTT.

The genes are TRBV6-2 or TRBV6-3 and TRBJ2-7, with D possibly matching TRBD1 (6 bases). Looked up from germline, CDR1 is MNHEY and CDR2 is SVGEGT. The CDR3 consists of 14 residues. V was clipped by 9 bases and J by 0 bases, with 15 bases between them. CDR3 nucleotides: TGTGCCAGTCAGGAAGACAGGAGCTCCTACGAGCAGTACTTC. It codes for CASQEDRSSYEQYF.